A selection of T cell receptor beta chains follows, all from one sample in a study of cytomegalovirus exposure and HLA in healthy donors. Only in-frame clones appear in the TCRdb table, and some are missing; sequencing was by immunoSEQ multiplex PCR. The sample contains tens of thousands of clones, less than 95% of which appear only once. Sequencing was performed on PBMCs. Every receptor here comes from a woman aged 18-29 years in good health and CMV-seropositive. Each CDR3 is given with its conserved first and last residue. A D gene is named only where the DNA matches it firmly. Only part of the rows carry a size: once, few, many, or a class if the clone is expanded.

cdr3_aa cdr3_nt d_call j_call v_call clone_size
CASSAGVADSPLHF TGTGCCAGCAGCGCCGGGGTGGCTGATTCACCCCTCCACTTT - TRBJ1-6 TRBV6-1 -
CASSLRGLAEAFF TGTGCCAGCAGTTTACGAGGGCTTGCTGAAGCTTTCTTT - TRBJ1-1 TRBV27 once
CASSLYRGDGYTF TGTGCCAGCAGTCTGTACAGGGGCGATGGCTACACCTTC TRBD1 TRBJ1-2 TRBV27 -
CASSLRQVFSYEQYF TGTGCCAGCAGCTTAAGACAGGTGTTTTCCTACGAGCAGTACTTC - TRBJ2-7 TRBV7-8 -
CASSGNRGTEAFF TGTGCCAGCAGTGGGAACAGGGGCACTGAAGCTTTCTTT TRBD1 TRBJ1-1 TRBV28 -
CASSLAGSSYNEQFF TGTGCCAGCAGCTTAGCGGGGAGCTCCTACAATGAGCAGTTCTTC - TRBJ2-1 TRBV7-2 -
CASSPGGTSGRYNEQFF TGTGCCAGCAGCCCGGGCGGGACTAGCGGGAGATATAATGAGCAGTTCTTC TRBD2 TRBJ2-1 TRBV7-6 -
CASSKTGVNTEAFF TGTGCCAGCAGCAAGACAGGGGTGAACACTGAAGCTTTCTTT TRBD1 TRBJ1-1 TRBV28 -
CASSHYAGQGLQGYTF TGTGCCAGCAGCCACTACGCGGGACAGGGTCTCCAAGGCTACACCTTC TRBD1 TRBJ1-2 TRBV7-6 -
CASSGETGTSGYFTDTQYF TGTGCCAGCAGCGGAGAGACCGGGACTAGCGGATATTTCACAGATACGCAGTATTTT TRBD2 TRBJ2-3 TRBV5-4 -
CASSKWRFTAVPYEQYF TGTGCCAGCAGCAAATGGAGGTTTACGGCAGTCCCCTACGAGCAGTACTTC - TRBJ2-7 TRBV21-1 few
CASSQESREPQHF TGTGCCAGCAGCCAAGAGTCGCGAGAGCCCCAGCATTTT - TRBJ1-5 TRBV4-2 once
CASSFPGTGATGELFF TGCGCCAGCAGCTTCCCCGGGACAGGGGCCACCGGGGAGCTGTTTTTT TRBD1 TRBJ2-2 TRBV5-1 once
CASSLGQGVSDGYTF TGTGCCAGCAGCTTAGGACAGGGAGTTTCCGATGGCTACACCTTC TRBD1 TRBJ1-2 TRBV7-9 -
CASSKRQGFEQYF TGTGCCAGCAGCAAAAGACAGGGTTTCGAGCAGTACTTC TRBD1 TRBJ2-7 TRBV14 -
CASSLIARDIAEKLFF TGTGCCAGCAGTTTGATCGCCAGGGACATCGCTGAAAAACTGTTTTTT - TRBJ1-4 TRBV28 -
CASSLETALGSAFF TGTGCCAGCAGCTTAGAAACAGCCCTCGGATCAGCTTTCTTT - TRBJ1-1 TRBV11-3 once
CASSPSGTSADTQYF TGTGCCAGCAGCCCTTCGGGGACTAGTGCAGATACGCAGTATTTT TRBD2 TRBJ2-3 TRBV7-2 -
CASSPGGNYGYTF TGTGCCAGCAGCCCGGGGGGTAACTATGGCTACACCTTC - TRBJ1-2 TRBV28 -
CASSSLAGATDTQYF TGTGCCAGCAGCAGTCTAGCGGGGGCCACAGATACGCAGTATTTT TRBD2 TRBJ2-3 TRBV7-6 -
CASSFDGGRHYGYTF TGTGCCAGCAGCTTTGACGGAGGACGACACTATGGCTACACCTTC - TRBJ1-2 TRBV5-6 -
CASSLSSVSSYNEQFF TGTGCCAGCAGCTTGTCTAGCGTTAGCTCCTACAATGAGCAGTTCTTC - TRBJ2-1 TRBV11-2 -
CASSLRGLWVSGELFF TGTGCCAGCAGTCTCCGTGGACTTTGGGTTTCCGGGGAGCTGTTTTTT - TRBJ2-2 TRBV28 -
CASGRRDSPGELFF TGTGCCAGCGGGCGGCGGGACAGTCCCGGGGAGCTGTTTTTT - TRBJ2-2 TRBV7-9 -
CASSPAGGTDTQYF TGTGCCAGCTCACCAGCAGGCGGCACAGATACGCAGTATTTT - TRBJ2-3 TRBV18 -
CASSLGPTGEWAYEQYF TGTGCCAGCAGCTTAGGGCCTACAGGAGAATGGGCCTACGAGCAGTACTTC - TRBJ2-7 TRBV7-8 -